One and the same sample provided the 32 T cell receptor beta chains below, sequenced in a study of shared clonotypes between healthy human individuals. Generated by immunoSEQ multiplex PCR, the TCRdb table keeps only in-frame clones and is missing some. The sample includes millions of clones, about 95% seen only once; the top ten take around 1.1%. Only CD45RO-negative cells positively selected for CCR7 counted as naive CD8 cells, so terminally differentiated effector memory CD45RA+ cells were excluded. Sequencing was carried out using naive CD8+ T cells sorted from blood. Receptors were obtained from a man younger than 35 in good health.

The CDR3 protein is CASSQDRGRETQYF. The CDR3, as DNA: TGCGCCAGCAGCCAAGATCGAGGGAGGGAGACCCAGTACTTC. The chain combines TRBV4-3 with TRBJ2-5; possibly TRBD2 for D (6 bases). V lost 0 bases to trimming and J lost 5 bases, with 10 bases between them. This CDR3 is built from 14 residues. CDR1 and CDR2 from the germline V gene are LGHNA and YSLEER.

This chain links TRBV27 with TRBJ2-1; TRBD1 matches 12 bases. V was pared by 6 bases and J by 0 bases, with 12 bases of the junction left unmatched. Germline V gives CDR1 MNHEY, CDR2 SMNVEV (reference sequence). This CDR3 is built from 19 residues. The CDR3 reads CASSSVGTGGSGSYNEQFF. CDR3 coding DNA: TGTGCCAGCAGCTCTGTGGGGACAGGGGGCTCTGGCTCCTACAATGAGCAGTTCTTC.

Here the CDR3 reads CASSSRRGRAINSYEQYF. CDR3 DNA: TGTGCCAGCAGTTCACGTAGGGGGAGGGCCATCAACTCCTACGAGCAGTACTTC. The rearrangement links TRBV28 to TRBJ2-7, with D possibly being TRBD2 (7 bases). V lost 4 bases and J lost 0, with 22 bases in between. Germline V gene lookup returns CDR1 MDHEN and CDR2 SYDVKM. The CDR3 is 18 amino acids.

Comment on this clone: Other DNA sequences in this specimen translate into the identical CDR3. The chain carries TRBV13 and TRBJ2-5; no firm D call. The CDR3 spans 14 residues. Germline V gene data show CDR1 as PRHDT and CDR2 as FYEKMQ (reference sequence). The germline V and J ends were trimmed by 0 bases and 1 base, with 6 bases remaining between them. CDR3 in amino acids: CASSLGPSQETQYF. CDR3 nucleotides: TGTGCCAGCAGCTTAGGCCCGAGCCAAGAGACCCAGTACTTC.

The chain carries TRBV7-8 and TRBJ1-1; D is unresolved. V was clipped by 5 bases and J by 2 bases, with 12 bases between them. This CDR3 is built from 14 residues. Per the germline V gene, CDR1 is SGHVS and CDR2 is FQNEAQ. The CDR3 loop is CASSVLDGNTEAFF. The CDR3 region has the DNA TGTGCCAGCAGCGTACTCGACGGAAACACTGAAGCTTTCTTT.

This sequence joins TRBV6-5 and TRBJ2-1; 8 nucleotides align to TRBD2. The CDR3 is 14 residues long. CDR1 is MNHEY, CDR2 SVGAGI, per germline. The V gene end was trimmed by 5 bases and the J gene end by 10 bases; junction bases not matched to a gene: 10. For the CDR3, the DNA is TGTGCCAGCAGTCTAGCGGGTCCTGCACGGGAGCAGTTCTTC. Its protein product is CASSLAGPAREQFF.

This chain connects TRBV30 to TRBJ2-7; 7 bases line up with TRBD2. Germline CDR1 and CDR2: GTSNPN and SVGIG (reference sequence). V dropped 0 bases and J dropped 1; count of bases not matched to a gene: 3. This CDR3 spans 14 amino acids. DNA for the CDR3: TGTGCCTGGAGTGTACCCGGGGGGTCCTACGAGCAGTACTTC. Its translation is CAWSVPGGSYEQYF.

The chain carries TRBV6-5 and TRBJ1-2; tentative D call: TRBD1 (6 bases). The V end lost 0 bases, the J end lost 4 bases, and 15 bases lay between the germline ends. The CDR3 totals 16 residues. CDR1 and CDR2 (germline): MNHEY, SVGAGI. Here the CDR3 DNA reads TGTGCCAGCAGTTACTCGTCCGGACAGATTAGCTATGGCTACACCTTC. Translation: CASSYSSGQISYGYTF.

The chain has TRBV5-5 and TRBJ2-7; TRBD2 matches at 9 bases. Germline trimming cut 1 base from V and 4 bases from J; bases unmatched to any gene: 12. Germline CDR1 is SGHKS and CDR2 is YYEKEE (reference sequence). The CDR3 length is 17 residues. CDR3 DNA: TGTGCCAGCAGCTTGTGGCTGGCTAGCGGGAAACCTTACGAGCAGTACTTC. Protein sequence: CASSLWLASGKPYEQYF.

J is TRBJ1-1 and V is TRBV13; D is undetermined. Germline V gene lookup returns CDR1 PRHDT and CDR2 FYEKMQ (reference sequence). Trimming shortened V by 0 bases and J by 2 bases, and 10 bases separated the two germline ends. There are 15 residues in the CDR3. The CDR3 is CASSLGGQLNTEAFF. Here the CDR3 DNA reads TGTGCCAGCAGCTTAGGGGGTCAGTTAAACACTGAAGCTTTCTTT.

J is TRBJ1-1 and V is TRBV6-1; D gene ambiguous. This CDR3 has 15 residues. CDR1 is MNHNS, CDR2 SASEGT, per germline. V lost 1 base to trimming and J lost 1 base, with 10 bases between them. CDR3 DNA sequence: TGTGCCAGCAGTGAAGGGAACGTTTGGAACACTGAAGCTTTCTTT. Protein sequence: CASSEGNVWNTEAFF.

The chain couples TRBV5-6 to TRBJ1-2, with TRBD1 matching over 7 bases. Losses at the gene ends were 2 bases for V and 8 bases for J; bases not matched to a gene: 15. The CDR3 runs to 16 residues. Germline V lookup: CDR1 SGHDT, CDR2 YYEEEE. The CDR3 coding sequence is TGTGCCAGCAGCTTACCCCCCGCGAGGGGGCTAAGGGGCTACACCTTC. Protein: CASSLPPARGLRGYTF.

V and J are TRBV29-1 and TRBJ1-1; no reliable D call. The germline V gene has CDR1 SQVTM and CDR2 ANQGSEA. This CDR3 region has 11 residues. The germline V and J ends were trimmed by 4 bases and 7 bases, with 10 bases remaining between them. CDR3 DNA sequence: TGCAGCGTTGCTGGTCCTGTTGAAGCTTTCTTT. This encodes CSVAGPVEAFF.

This rearrangement joins TRBV5-6 to TRBJ2-5; D might be TRBD2 (6 bases). The V gene's germline CDR1 is SGHDT and CDR2 YYEEEE. Trimming left V 3 bases short and J 2 bases short, with 20 bases between. The CDR3 sequence is 17 residues long. The CDR3 DNA follows: TGTGCCAGCAGCTCAACTGAGGACTATCCGGAACAAGAGACCCAGTACTTC. The encoded protein is CASSSTEDYPEQETQYF.

The J gene is TRBJ2-7, the V gene TRBV28; 13 nucleotides match TRBD2. CDR1 and CDR2 (germline): MDHEN, SYDVKM. J gave up 0 bases and V 6 bases, and 5 bases lay outside the gene matches. This CDR3 spans 16 amino acids. The CDR3 bases are TGTGCCAGCAGGGGACTAGCGGGGACGTCCTCCTACGAGCAGTACTTC. Amino acid sequence: CASRGLAGTSSYEQYF.

The chain links TRBV4-3 to TRBJ2-2; 7 positions agree with TRBD2. The CDR3 runs 15 residues. Germline loops: CDR1 LGHNA, CDR2 YSLEER. V was clipped by 5 bases and J by 5 bases; unmatched bases: 8. The CDR3 coding sequence is TGCGCCAGCAGCGCAACCTCACTAGCGACCGGGGAGCTGTTTTTT. Protein sequence: CASSATSLATGELFF.

The chain combines TRBV28 with TRBJ2-7, with D perhaps given as TRBD1 or TRBD2 (6 bases each). Looked up from germline, CDR1 is MDHEN and CDR2 is SYDVKM. The CDR3 consists of 14 residues. V gave up 8 bases and J gave up 5 bases, with 19 bases separating them. The CDR3 region is CASAPGEAWHEQYF. Here the CDR3 DNA reads TGTGCCAGCGCCCCAGGGGAGGCTTGGCACGAGCAGTACTTC.

The chain combines TRBV29-1 with TRBJ2-3; either TRBD1 or TRBD2 may supply D (5 bases each). V was trimmed by 4 bases and J by 4 bases, leaving 15 bases between them. CDR1 and CDR2 from the germline V gene are SQVTM and ANQGSEA. This CDR3 is built from 14 residues. The CDR3, as DNA: TGCAGCGTTGGGGGCGAGGGAAGCGCAGATACGCAGTATTTT. Translated: CSVGGEGSADTQYF.

The chain uses TRBV25-1 and TRBJ1-1; TRBD1 is a possible D gene (5 bases). The CDR3 is 16 residues long. The V and J ends lost 5 bases and 5 bases respectively, with 21 bases between them. Germline assignment: CDR1 MGHDK and CDR2 SYGVNS. The CDR3 sequence is CASSLGGTLVGTEAFF. The CDR3 coding sequence is TGTGCCAGCAGTCTGGGGGGGACGCTTGTGGGGACTGAAGCTTTCTTT.

This clone was recorded only once. This chain uses TRBV27 with TRBJ2-7, with TRBD2 matching over 10 bases. CDR3 length equals 15 residues. Germline V gene lookup returns CDR1 MNHEY and CDR2 SMNVEV (reference sequence). J was trimmed by 2 bases and V by 5 bases; bases with no gene match: 6. The CDR3 region has the DNA TGTGCCAGCAGTGACGGACTAGCGGTAACCTACGAGCAGTACTTC. Its protein product is CASSDGLAVTYEQYF.

The chain links TRBV27 to TRBJ2-5; D not certain. With 3 bases removed from V and 2 bases from J, the gap between germline ends came to 7 bases. The germline CDR1 and CDR2 sequences are MNHEY and SMNVEV (reference sequence). The CDR3 loop spans 13 amino acids. As DNA, the CDR3 is TGTGCCAGCAGTTTTCAAGGACAAGAGACCCAGTACTTC. This encodes CASSFQGQETQYF.

The V call is TRBV29-1, the J call TRBJ2-1; TRBD2 might be the D (5 bases). Per the germline V gene, CDR1 is SQVTM and CDR2 is ANQGSEA. The CDR3 consists of 16 residues. Trimming shortened V by 0 bases and J by 0 bases, and 12 bases separated the two germline ends. The CDR3 sequence: CSVEDSPEDSYNEQFF. The CDR3 DNA follows: TGCAGCGTTGAAGATTCCCCGGAGGACTCCTACAATGAGCAGTTCTTC.

This chain joins TRBV29-1 and TRBJ2-2; 10 bases match TRBD1. CDR1 SQVTM and CDR2 ANQGSEA come from the germline V gene. The CDR3 is made up of 14 amino acids. Trimming removed 4 bases from V and 7 bases from J; junction bases left unmatched: 6. For the CDR3, the DNA is TGCAGCGTTGGAGACAGGGGGCAGGACGGGGAGCTGTTTTTT. Translated, it gives CSVGDRGQDGELFF.

The CDR3 DNA sequence: TGCGCCAGCAGCTCCGGGCTAGCGGGAGGTTCCACAGATACGCAGTATTTT. This encodes CASSSGLAGGSTDTQYF. The rearrangement uses TRBV5-1 and TRBJ2-3; 11 positions agree with TRBD2. The CDR3 is 17 residues long. The J segment lost 2 bases and the V segment lost 3 bases, leaving 8 bases of the junction unmatched. Germline V gene sequence: CDR1 SGHRS, CDR2 YFSETQ.

The chain has TRBV29-1 and TRBJ2-5; 11 positions agree with TRBD2. The J call may be in error: the DNA end matches TRBJ2-7 better. The length of the CDR3 is 15 residues. Germline V gene sequence: CDR1 SQVTM, CDR2 ANQGSEA. The CDR3 DNA follows: TGCAGCGTTGAAACTAGCGGGGGCCAGCTCTACGAGCAGTACTTC. It is translated as CSVETSGGQLYEQYF.

The chain carries TRBV2 and TRBJ2-7; 10 positions agree with TRBD1. Germline CDR1 is SNHLY and CDR2 is FYNNEI. The CDR3 covers 14 residues. With V trimmed by 6 bases and J by 3 bases, 5 bases remained unmatched. The CDR3 reads CASRPGQGYYEQYF. CDR3 sequence (DNA): TGTGCCAGCAGACCGGGACAGGGGTACTACGAGCAGTACTTC.

The chain carries TRBV4-3 and TRBJ2-5; 9 bases are a match to TRBD2. Judging by the DNA end, TRBJ2-7 fits better; the J call may be wrong. Germline-derived CDR1 and CDR2 are LGHNA and YSLEER. CDR3 length: 14 amino acids. In DNA, the CDR3 is TGCGCCAGCAGCCCTAACGCGGGAGGGTACGAGCAGTACTTC. Residues: CASSPNAGGYEQYF.

The gene calls are TRBV6-5 and TRBJ2-2; D may be TRBD1 (6 bases). This CDR3 is built from 13 residues. CDR1 is MNHEY and CDR2 is SVGAGI in the germline V gene. Trimming took 7 bases from V and 6 from J, leaving 12 bases between them. In DNA, the CDR3 is TGTGCCAGCACTACAGGGTTCCCCGGGGAGCTGTTTTTT. Translated: CASTTGFPGELFF.

The CDR3 DNA follows: TGTGCCAGCAGTTCCCTTGATGACAGGAACGAAGAGACCCAGTACTTC. Protein product: CASSSLDDRNEETQYF. This chain links TRBV28 with TRBJ2-5; a possible D gene is TRBD1 (6 bases). This CDR3 has 16 residues. The V gene's germline CDR1 is MDHEN and CDR2 SYDVKM. V lost 4 bases and J 3 bases, leaving 18 bases between the germline ends.

The rearrangement links TRBV27 to TRBJ1-1, with D possibly TRBD1 on 6 matching bases. The CDR3 runs to 12 residues. Germline V gene lookup returns CDR1 MNHEY and CDR2 SMNVEV (reference sequence). Trimming left V 2 bases short and J 8 bases short, with 9 bases between. This CDR3 is CASSLSTGEAFF. The CDR3, as DNA: TGTGCCAGCAGTTTAAGTACAGGGGAAGCTTTCTTT.

This chain links TRBV28 with TRBJ2-7, with 8 bases lining up with TRBD1. Germline CDR1 reads MDHEN; CDR2 reads SYDVKM. CDR3 length: 18 amino acids. J gave up 0 bases and V 5 bases, and 15 bases lay outside the gene matches. CDR3 bases: TGTGCCAGCAGTCCGAGGGCGATACAGGGGGAGACCTCCTACGAGCAGTACTTC. Its translation is CASSPRAIQGETSYEQYF.

Note on this clone: Other DNA sequences in this sample translate to the same CDR3. This rearrangement joins TRBV9 to TRBJ2-2; no firm D call. CDR1 and CDR2 from the germline V gene are SGDLS and YYNGEE. The CDR3 is made up of 11 amino acids. Trimming shortened V by 5 bases and J by 5 bases, and 4 bases separated the two germline ends. The DNA for the CDR3 is TGTGCCAGCAGTGAAACCGGGGAGCTGTTTTTT. Translating it yields CASSETGELFF. The variable domain in full, completed from reference TRBV9 and TRBJ2-2, reads DSGVTQTPKHLITATGQRVTLRCSPRSGDLSVYWYQQSLDQGLQFLIQYYNGEERAKGNILERFSAQQFPDLHSELNLSSLELGDSALYFCASSETGELFFGEGSRLTVL.